Listed here is a single T cell receptor beta chain. These data come from a study of blood T cell repertoires in COVID-19. Overall study: There were acute and convalescent COVID-19 samples, and they came from the United States, Italy and Spain.

Two negative PCRs, clearance, or symptom resolution had been documented for recovered Cohort 3 donors. The assay was immunoSEQ multiplex PCR, and TCRdb's table has in-frame clones only and misses some. The table lists fewer than 300,000 clones, 90% of them singletons. The source material was PBMCs or T cells enriched from blood (not recorded which). This clonotype originated in a woman aged 25 to 39 who had recovered from COVID-19.

The CDR3 loop is CASSLERGLGELFF. Written as DNA, the CDR3 is TGTGCCAGCAGTTTAGAGAGGGGGCTAGGGGAGCTGTTTTTT. The chain combines TRBV27 with TRBJ2-2, with 7 bases aligning to TRBD1. The CDR3 runs to 14 residues. V trimming: 2 bases; J trimming: 8 bases; junction bases outside the gene matches: 5. Germline lookup yields CDR1 MNHEY and CDR2 SMNVEV (reference sequence).